What follows are 20 T cell receptor beta chains derived from one specimen sequenced in a study of blood T cell repertoires in COVID-19. Data came from immunoSEQ multiplex PCR; TCRdb stores just in-frame clones and leaves some out. The sample contains a few hundred thousand clones, over 75% of which appear only once. The sequenced sample consisted of peripheral blood. These receptors all come from a woman between 45 and 60 years old who had recovered from COVID-19.

This clone came up a few times. The chain links TRBV6-5 to TRBJ2-2; 7 bases fit TRBD1. Trimming cost V 7 bases and J 5 bases; bases outside gene matches: 10. CDR1 MNHEY and CDR2 SVGAGI come from the germline V gene. This CDR3 spans 15 amino acids. CDR3 sequence: CASKPPGQLTGELFF. The CDR3, as DNA: TGTGCCAGCAAGCCTCCGGGACAGCTAACCGGGGAGCTGTTTTTT.

The chain combines TRBV7-9 with TRBJ2-3; 7 bases agree with TRBD2. The junction had 8 bases not matched to a gene; V was cut back by 1 base and J by 1 base. CDR3 size: 17 residues. Germline CDR1 reads SEHNR; CDR2 reads FQNEAQ (reference sequence). The CDR3 DNA is TGTGCCAGCAGCTTAGGATTTAGGACTAGGGGCACAGATACGCAGTATTTT. The encoded protein is CASSLGFRTRGTDTQYF.

V gene TRBV6-5 combines with J gene TRBJ1-1, with a possible D match to TRBD1 (6 bases). The CDR3 has 14 residues. Germline V gene lookup returns CDR1 MNHEY and CDR2 SVGAGI. Trimming removed 7 bases at V and 3 bases at J, with 15 bases between. DNA for the CDR3: TGTGCCAGCACACCCCCTGGACAGCACACTGAAGCTTTCTTT. It translates to CASTPPGQHTEAFF.

V gene TRBV5-4 combines with J gene TRBJ2-1; the match to TRBD2 covers 10 bases. The CDR3 loop spans 15 amino acids. CDR1 and CDR2 (germline): SGHNT, YYREEE (reference sequence). J was trimmed by 6 bases and V by 2 bases; bases with no gene match: 5. CDR3 region: CASSLGSGGANEQFF. CDR3 bases: TGTGCCAGCAGCTTAGGAAGCGGGGGGGCCAATGAGCAGTTCTTC.

This clone showed up just a few times. The chain couples TRBV5-4 to TRBJ1-2; possibly TRBD1 for D (6 bases). CDR3 length: 14 residues. Per germline, CDR1 SGHNT and CDR2 YYREEE (reference sequence). V was cut by 0 bases and J by 6 bases, with 12 bases left in between. The CDR3 DNA follows: TGTGCCAGCAGCTTGGAAGGGGGAGGGGATGGCTACACCTTC. It codes for CASSLEGGGDGYTF. Filled out from reference TRBV5-4 and TRBJ1-2, the complete variable domain reads ETGVTQSPTHLIKTRGQQVTLRCSSQSGHNTVSWYQQALGQGPQFIFQYYREEENGRGNFPPRFSGLQFPNYSSELNVNALELDDSALYLCASSLEGGGDGYTFGSGTRLTVV.

This clone has just a few counts. The V gene is TRBV7-3, the J gene TRBJ2-1; 8 bases are a match to TRBD2. V was pared by 5 bases and J by 0 bases, with 6 bases of the junction left unmatched. CDR3 length: 16 residues. Per germline, CDR1 SGHTA and CDR2 FQGTGA. In DNA, the CDR3 is TGTGCCAGCAGCCCCTCACTAGCGGACTCCTACAATGAGCAGTTCTTC. It yields the protein CASSPSLADSYNEQFF.

V and J are TRBV6-6 and TRBJ2-7, with D possibly matching TRBD2 (5 bases). Germline lookup yields CDR1 MNHNY and CDR2 SVGAGI (reference sequence). There are 14 residues in the CDR3. Trimming left V 0 bases short and J 1 base short, with 7 bases between. The DNA for the CDR3 is TGTGCCAGCAGTTACTCGAGGGCTTCCTACGAGCAGTACTTC. Residues: CASSYSRASYEQYF.

The chain is built from TRBV18 and TRBJ2-7, with D hard to call. The V end lost 3 bases, the J end lost 0 bases, and 9 bases lay between the germline ends. Germline lookup yields CDR1 KGHSH and CDR2 LQKENI. The CDR3 is made up of 14 amino acids. CDR3 DNA sequence: TGTGCCAGCTCACCCAAACATCACTCCTACGAGCAGTACTTC. Its protein product is CASSPKHHSYEQYF.

The chain combines TRBV7-8 with TRBJ1-6; TRBD1 might be the D (6 bases). V lost 7 bases, J lost 5 bases, and 12 bases lay in between. The CDR3 covers 14 residues. Germline assignment: CDR1 SGHVS and CDR2 FQNEAQ. The CDR3, as DNA: TGTGCCAGCAACCTAGGACAGAATAATTCACCCCTCCACTTT. Its protein is CASNLGQNNSPLHF.

The CDR3 region is CASSYDPGQGGTEAFF. The DNA of the CDR3 is TGCGCCAGCAGTTATGACCCGGGACAGGGGGGCACTGAAGCTTTCTTT. V usage is TRBV5-1 and J usage is TRBJ1-1; 11 bases are a match to TRBD1. The CDR3 is 16 amino acids. With 5 bases clipped from V and 4 bases from J, the junction kept 10 bases outside the gene matches. Germline CDR1 is SGHRS and CDR2 is YFSETQ.

On this clone: At one end, the junction sequence differs from germline, possibly due to a read error. The rearrangement uses TRBV6-2 or TRBV6-3 and TRBJ1-1; possibly TRBD1 for D (6 bases). The CDR3 loop spans 16 amino acids. The V gene's germline CDR1 is MNHEY and CDR2 SVGEGT. The DNA for the CDR3 is TGTGCCAGCAGCTACTCCCAGGGGCGGGTGAACACTGAAGCTTTCTTT. It specifies CASSYSQGRVNTEAFF.

The chain uses TRBV2 and TRBJ2-5, with TRBD1 identical over 11 bases. V trimming: 6 bases; J trimming: 3 bases; junction bases outside the gene matches: 9. The CDR3 length is 16 residues. Germline assignment: CDR1 SNHLY and CDR2 FYNNEI. The CDR3 reads CASSRARTGGEETQYF. The CDR3 bases are TGTGCCAGCAGCAGAGCAAGGACAGGGGGCGAAGAGACCCAGTACTTC. Supplemented by reference TRBV2 and TRBJ2-5, the full variable domain reads EPEVTQTPSHQVTQMGQEVILRCVPISNHLYFYWYRQILGQKVEFLVSFYNNEISEKSEIFDDQFSVERPDGSNFTLKIRSTKLEDSAMYFCASSRARTGGEETQYFGPGTRLLVL.

There are a few counts of this clone. The chain carries TRBV19 and TRBJ1-5; no firm D call. Per the germline V gene, CDR1 is LNHDA and CDR2 is SQIVND (reference sequence). The CDR3 spans 13 residues. V was pared by 2 bases and J by 2 bases, with 4 bases between. The CDR3 bases are TGTGCCAGTAGTATAACAGGCAATCAGCCCCAGCATTTT. This encodes CASSITGNQPQHF. Supplemented by reference TRBV19 and TRBJ1-5, the full variable domain reads DGGITQSPKYLFRKEGQNVTLSCEQNLNHDAMYWYRQDPGQGLRLIYYSQIVNDFQKGDIAEGYSVSREKKESFPLTVTSAQKNPTAFYLCASSITGNQPQHFGDGTRLSIL.

The J gene is TRBJ1-3, the V gene TRBV4-3; D is uncertain. Germline V gene lookup returns CDR1 LGHNA and CDR2 YSLEER. This CDR3 is 15 amino acids long. V was shortened by 0 bases and J by 0 bases, with 6 bases between the two germline ends. This chain's CDR3 is CASSQDSYSGNTIYF. CDR3 DNA: TGCGCCAGCAGCCAAGACAGTTACTCTGGAAACACCATATATTTT.

In this sample, this clone turned up once. J is TRBJ2-7 and V is TRBV27, with D tentatively TRBD1 (6 bases). The germline V gene encodes CDR1 MNHEY and CDR2 SMNVEV (reference sequence). With 1 base removed from V and 6 bases from J, the gap between germline ends came to 13 bases. The CDR3 is 14 residues long. CDR3 DNA sequence: TGTGCCAGCAGTTTATTGGCAGGGGAACTCGAGCAGTACTTC. Its protein product is CASSLLAGELEQYF.

V gene TRBV20-1 combines with J gene TRBJ2-7; 7 bases are a match to TRBD2. CDR1 and CDR2 from the germline V gene are DFQATT and SNEGSKA (reference sequence). The CDR3 loop spans 14 amino acids. Trimming removed 3 bases from V and 8 bases from J; junction bases left unmatched: 13. CDR3 sequence: CSASRDYPLVKQYF. The CDR3 DNA sequence: TGCAGTGCTAGTAGGGACTACCCTCTCGTCAAGCAGTACTTC.

The V gene is TRBV5-6, the J gene TRBJ2-4, with D possibly TRBD1 on 6 matching bases. The V and J ends lost 5 bases and 8 bases respectively, with 17 bases between them. The CDR3 covers 14 residues. Germline V lookup: CDR1 SGHDT, CDR2 YYEEEE. CDR3 amino acids: CASRTTGNLDIQYF. The DNA of the CDR3 is TGTGCCAGCAGGACTACAGGGAATTTGGACATTCAGTACTTC.

The chain links TRBV6-4 to TRBJ2-1, with TRBD1 as a possible D gene (5 bases). V gave up 6 bases and J gave up 7 bases, with 13 bases separating them. The CDR3 spans 13 residues. Per the germline V gene, CDR1 is MRHNA and CDR2 is SNTAGT. The CDR3 reads CASSSTPGNEQFF. The CDR3 DNA follows: TGTGCCAGCAGCTCAACTCCAGGGAATGAGCAGTTCTTC.

The CDR3 spells CASSQDLGGGGAGELFF. The CDR3 nucleotides are TGCGCCAGCAGCCAAGATCTTGGCGGGGGGGGCGCCGGGGAGCTGTTTTTT. This chain uses TRBV4-3 with TRBJ2-2, with 9 nucleotides matching TRBD2. The V gene's germline CDR1 is LGHNA and CDR2 YSLEER. J gave up 6 bases and V 0 bases, and 8 bases lay outside the gene matches. This CDR3 contains 17 residues.

The chain carries TRBV5-6 and TRBJ2-3; a possible D gene is TRBD1 (7 bases). Germline V gives CDR1 SGHDT, CDR2 YYEEEE. The V end lost 1 base, the J end lost 1 base, and 19 bases lay between the germline ends. The CDR3 is 18 amino acids. The DNA of the CDR3 is TGTGCCAGCAGCTTGCTTGTGGTCAGGGGGGAGGGCACAGATACGCAGTATTTT. Protein product: CASSLLVVRGEGTDTQYF.